Each of the 22 T cell receptor beta chains below was sequenced from the same sample in a study of T cells in Graves' hyperthyroidism and ophthalmopathy. RNA transcripts served as the template for amplifying TCR beta CDR3 regions. The HTBI set primed first-round TCR CDR3 RT-PCR. TCRdb re-called the multiplex PCR reads through MiXCR, storing one row per CDR3 protein. The table shows about 700,000 distinct CDR3 sequences, with 13% to 15% occurring only once. Source material: blood. All receptors derive from a young woman with Graves' hyperthyroidism.

This clonotype was observed a few times. The chain has TRBV7-8 and TRBJ2-3, with TRBD1 identical over 7 bases. Germline V gene sequence: CDR1 SGHVS, CDR2 FQNEAQ. With 5 bases clipped from V and 5 bases from J, the junction kept 10 bases outside the gene matches. The CDR3 totals 15 residues. CDR3 amino acids: CASSLLQGVGDTQYF. The CDR3 region has the DNA TGTGCCAGCAGCCTCCTCCAGGGGGTAGGAGATACGCAGTATTTT.

V usage is TRBV5-1 and J usage is TRBJ2-2; weak D call: TRBD2 (5 bases). V was clipped by 7 bases and J by 5 bases, with 15 bases between them. The germline V gene has CDR1 SGHRS and CDR2 YFSETQ. The CDR3 runs to 14 residues. For the CDR3, the DNA is TGCGCCAGCTCCGGACGGGCGGGTACCGGGGAGCTGTTTTTT. It codes for CASSGRAGTGELFF.

This clonotype was observed a few times. V usage is TRBV9 and J usage is TRBJ2-2, with TRBD2 matching 7 bases. Losses at the gene ends were 5 bases for V and 1 base for J; bases not matched to a gene: 5. This CDR3 has 15 residues. From germline, CDR1 is SGDLS and CDR2 YYNGEE. The CDR3 here is CASSRGSGNTGELFF. CDR3 nucleotide sequence: TGTGCCAGCAGTCGCGGGAGCGGGAACACCGGGGAGCTGTTTTTT. Full variable domain (rest looked up from reference TRBV9 and TRBJ2-2): DSGVTQTPKHLITATGQRVTLRCSPRSGDLSVYWYQQSLDQGLQFLIQYYNGEERAKGNILERFSAQQFPDLHSELNLSSLELGDSALYFCASSRGSGNTGELFFGEGSRLTVL.

This clonotype was detected many times. This chain joins TRBV12-3 or TRBV12-4 and TRBJ1-1, with D uncertain. The CDR3 runs to 16 residues. V shed 8 bases and J shed 3 bases, with 22 bases lying between them. The CDR3, as DNA: TGTGCCAGCTCTCGCGGAGGTGGGTCATCATACACTGAAGCTTTCTTT. Amino acid sequence: CASSRGGGSSYTEAFF.

This chain joins TRBV2 and TRBJ1-4; D remains unclear. CDR1 SNHLY and CDR2 FYNNEI come from the germline V gene. This CDR3 contains 13 residues. V lost 9 bases to trimming and J lost 3 bases, with 11 bases between them. The CDR3 sequence is CASRRTSNEKLFF. For the CDR3, the DNA is TGTGCCAGTAGACGAACTTCTAATGAAAAACTGTTTTTT.

This clonotype was observed at least ten times. The rearrangement joins TRBV7-2 to TRBJ1-1, with 7 bases lining up with TRBD1. CDR1 and CDR2 (germline): SGHTA, FQGNSA. V gave up 2 bases and J gave up 0 bases; unmatched junction bases: 3. The CDR3 length is 15 residues. CDR3 coding DNA: TGTGCCAGCAGCTTACCAACAGGGGTGAACACTGAAGCTTTCTTT. The encoded protein is CASSLPTGVNTEAFF. The variable domain in full, completed from reference TRBV7-2 and TRBJ1-1, reads GAGVSQSPSNKVTEKGKDVELRCDPISGHTALYWYRQSLGQGLEFLIYFQGNSAPDKSGLPSDRFSAERTGGSVSTLTIQRTQQEDSAVYLCASSLPTGVNTEAFFGQGTRLTVV.

In this sample, this clonotype turned up a few times. The V gene is TRBV7-9, the J gene TRBJ2-5, with D perhaps TRBD1 or TRBD2 (5 bases each). Trimming cost V 7 bases and J 3 bases, with 12 bases left between them. The CDR3 is made up of 13 amino acids. CDR1 is SEHNR and CDR2 is FQNEAQ in the germline V gene (reference sequence). CDR3 in amino acids: CASTLQGEETQYF. The DNA of the CDR3 is TGTGCCAGCACCCTGCAGGGAGAAGAGACCCAGTACTTC.

There are many counts of this clonotype. The J gene is TRBJ2-1, the V gene TRBV6-1; 11 bases line up with TRBD2. V trimming: 5 bases; J trimming: 8 bases; junction bases outside the gene matches: 8. This CDR3 comprises 15 residues. Looked up from germline, CDR1 is MNHNS and CDR2 is SASEGT. As DNA, the CDR3 is TGTGCCAGCAGTACATCCGGGACTAGCGGCCATGAGCAGTTCTTC. Amino acid sequence: CASSTSGTSGHEQFF.

The chain has TRBV20-1 and TRBJ1-2; D is possibly TRBD1 (5 bases). Trimming took off 6 bases at V and 1 base at J, with 9 bases between the two ends. The CDR3 covers 12 residues. Germline V gene data show CDR1 as DFQATT and CDR2 as SNEGSKA (reference sequence). The CDR3 DNA follows: TGCAGTGCCCAAAGGGGTAACTATGGCTACACCTTC. It specifies CSAQRGNYGYTF.

This clonotype was observed many times. The rearrangement links TRBV6-1 to TRBJ1-3; D is unresolved. Trimming cost V 0 bases and J 2 bases, with 5 bases left between them. The CDR3 is made up of 14 amino acids. CDR1 is MNHNS, CDR2 SASEGT, per germline. This chain's CDR3 is CASSEAVPGNTIYF. The CDR3 nucleotides read TGTGCCAGCAGTGAAGCAGTACCTGGAAACACCATATATTTT.

This clonotype showed up just a few times. V and J are TRBV4-3 and TRBJ1-2; D ambiguous. The germline V gene encodes CDR1 LGHNA and CDR2 YSLEER. CDR3 length: 15 amino acids. Trimming pared 0 bases from V and 2 bases from J, leaving 10 bases between. DNA of the CDR3: TGCGCCAGCAGCCAAGATTCCGCAGGCAACTATGGCTACACCTTC. Translated: CASSQDSAGNYGYTF.

In this sample, this clonotype turned up many times. This chain connects TRBV28 to TRBJ1-1; 8 bases match TRBD1. Trimming at V came to 6 bases and at J to 0 bases, leaving 18 bases not matched to a gene. Germline V lookup: CDR1 MDHEN, CDR2 SYDVKM. The length of the CDR3 is 19 residues. The chain's CDR3 is CASSPGGQDGGYMNTEAFF. DNA for the CDR3: TGTGCCAGCAGCCCGGGGGGACAGGATGGGGGATACATGAACACTGAAGCTTTCTTT.

CDR3 protein: CASSDFGGYSSYNEQFF. CDR3 nucleotide sequence: TGTGCCAGCAGTGACTTCGGGGGGTATAGCTCCTACAATGAGCAGTTCTTC. V gene TRBV9 combines with J gene TRBJ2-1, with 7 bases identical to TRBD2. Germline CDR1 and CDR2: SGDLS and YYNGEE. V shed 5 bases and J 0 bases; nucleotides not matched to a gene: 11. This CDR3 is built from 17 residues.

The CDR3 nucleotides are TGCAGTGCTAGAGTTTTTACCGGGAATACGCAGTATTTT. Protein: CSARVFTGNTQYF. V is TRBV20-1 and J is TRBJ2-3, with a possible D match to TRBD2 (5 bases). Trimming removed 1 base from V and 7 bases from J, with 12 bases in between. The CDR3 loop spans 13 amino acids. Per the germline V gene, CDR1 is DFQATT and CDR2 is SNEGSKA (reference sequence).

There are a few counts of this clonotype. The chain is built from TRBV10-3 and TRBJ2-1, with D perhaps given as TRBD1 or TRBD2 (5 bases each). CDR1 ENHRY and CDR2 SYGVKD come from the germline V gene. V was trimmed by 2 bases and J by 5 bases, leaving 10 bases between them. This CDR3 is built from 14 residues. This chain's CDR3 is CAISEGTWDNEQFF. The CDR3 nucleotides are TGTGCCATCAGTGAGGGGACGTGGGACAATGAGCAGTTCTTC.

This clonotype was seen repeatedly, ten times or more. The chain couples TRBV7-9 to TRBJ2-3; no reliable D call. The germline V and J ends were trimmed by 1 base and 2 bases, with 19 bases remaining between them. There are 18 residues in the CDR3. The germline gives CDR1 SEHNR, CDR2 FQNEAQ (reference sequence). DNA for the CDR3: TGTGCCAGCAGCTTAGAATATCAGAACACCCACGACACAGATACGCAGTATTTT. It translates to CASSLEYQNTHDTDTQYF.

The V and J genes are TRBV30 and TRBJ1-5, with D tentatively TRBD1 (5 bases). Per germline, CDR1 GTSNPN and CDR2 SVGIG (reference sequence). V shed 3 bases and J shed 2 bases, with 14 bases lying between them. The CDR3 has 15 amino acids. CDR3 amino acids: CAWRNQGPGNQPQHF. The CDR3 nucleotides are TGTGCCTGGAGGAATCAGGGTCCTGGCAATCAGCCCCAGCATTTT.

This clonotype was recorded at least ten times. The chain uses TRBV7-2 and TRBJ2-3; maybe TRBD2 (6 bases). The CDR3 contains 14 residues. CDR1 and CDR2 (germline): SGHTA, FQGNSA. The V and J ends lost 2 bases and 5 bases respectively, with 11 bases between them. For the CDR3, the DNA is TGTGCCAGCAGCTTATCACTAGCTGTAGATACGCAGTATTTT. Translating gives CASSLSLAVDTQYF.

The chain employs TRBV3-1 and TRBJ2-1; the D is unclear. Trimming removed 1 base from V and 0 bases from J, with 16 bases in between. The CDR3 totals 18 residues. Per germline, CDR1 LGHDT and CDR2 YNNKEL (reference sequence). The CDR3 is CASSQVFPSSSSYNEQFF. CDR3 nucleotide sequence: TGTGCCAGCAGCCAAGTATTCCCCTCCTCGAGCTCCTACAATGAGCAGTTCTTC.

The chain carries TRBV28 and TRBJ2-6; D is unclear. CDR3 length equals 18 residues. Trimming left V 1 base short and J 0 bases short, with 13 bases between. Germline lookup yields CDR1 MDHEN and CDR2 SYDVKM. The CDR3 region is CASSLSPARISGANVLTF. DNA of the CDR3: TGTGCCAGCAGTTTATCCCCCGCCCGAATCTCTGGGGCCAACGTCCTGACTTTC.

This clonotype came up many times. The rearrangement links TRBV4-1 to TRBJ2-7; D may be TRBD1 (6 bases). Between the trimmed V and J ends, which lost 4 bases and 2 bases, there was a span of 15 bases. The CDR3 has 15 amino acids. Per the germline V gene, CDR1 is MGHRA and CDR2 is YSYEKL. DNA of the CDR3: TGCGCCAGCAGCCGTTTAGAGGACAGAGCCTACGAGCAGTACTTC. Protein: CASSRLEDRAYEQYF.

This clonotype appeared a few times. The genes are TRBV6-6 and TRBJ2-2; TRBD1 might be the D (5 bases). This CDR3 comprises 15 residues. With 2 bases removed from V and 4 bases from J, the gap between germline ends came to 11 bases. Germline V CDR1 and CDR2: MNHNY, SVGAGI (reference sequence). The CDR3 region has the DNA TGTGCCAGCAGTTACACAGGACGGCTCACCGGGGAGCTGTTTTTT. Amino acids: CASSYTGRLTGELFF.